The 26 T cell receptor beta chains in this list originate from one sample, sequenced in a study of blood T cell repertoires in COVID-19. Using immunoSEQ multiplex PCR, the repertoire was profiled, and TCRdb retains in-frame clones only, with some absent. The table includes 75,000 to 80,000 clones, around 84% detected once. Material: peripheral blood. All receptors derive from a man aged 55 to 70 with COVID-19, enrolled during active disease.

The chain recombines TRBV7-9 with TRBJ2-7; TRBD1 is a possible D gene (5 bases). This CDR3 region has 17 residues. The V end lost 5 bases, the J end lost 0 bases, and 20 bases lay between the germline ends. Germline CDR1 is SEHNR and CDR2 is FQNEAQ (reference sequence). CDR3 in DNA: TGTGCCAGCAGCAACACCCATAGTGCGACAGTCTCCTACGAGCAGTACTTC. This translates into CASSNTHSATVSYEQYF.

The chain employs TRBV18 and TRBJ2-7; maybe TRBD1 (5 bases). Per the germline V gene, CDR1 is KGHSH and CDR2 is LQKENI. CDR3 length: 14 residues. Deletions cut 3 bases from V and 2 bases from J, with 11 bases between. Here the CDR3 reads CASSPGREPYEQYF. CDR3 bases: TGTGCCAGCTCACCGGGCAGGGAACCCTACGAGCAGTACTTC.

This sequence joins TRBV6-5 and TRBJ2-1; 8 positions agree with TRBD2. CDR1 is MNHEY, CDR2 SVGAGI, per germline. The CDR3 runs 14 residues. J lost 3 bases, V lost 7 bases, and 5 bases had no gene match. This chain's CDR3 is CASTQGLVYNEQFF. CDR3 nucleotide sequence: TGTGCCAGCACCCAGGGACTAGTCTACAATGAGCAGTTCTTC.

The chain joins TRBV11-1 to TRBJ1-6, with a possible D match to TRBD1 (6 bases). The CDR3 loop spans 16 amino acids. Trimming stripped 5 bases from V and 10 bases from J, with 21 bases between. Germline values: CDR1 SGHAT, CDR2 FQDESV (reference sequence). The CDR3 region is CASSQFHGTTGSPLHF. The CDR3 DNA follows: TGTGCCAGCAGCCAATTTCACGGGACAACGGGATCACCCCTCCACTTT.

This chain uses TRBV6-5 with TRBJ2-6, with D unresolved. V was clipped by 6 bases and J by 4 bases, with 7 bases between them. The CDR3 is made up of 13 amino acids. Looked up from germline, CDR1 is MNHEY and CDR2 is SVGAGI. The CDR3 DNA reads TGTGCCAGCAGCATGGGCGGGGCCAACGTCCTGACTTTC. Protein product: CASSMGGANVLTF.

In regard to this clone: The germline gene is not matched at one end of the junction; a read error may be the cause. The chain couples TRBV6-1 to TRBJ1-1; 8 nucleotides match TRBD1. The CDR3 length is 14 residues. Germline loops: CDR1 MNHNS, CDR2 SASEGT. The CDR3 sequence is CASNEGTGNTEAFF. In DNA, the CDR3 is TGTGCCAGCAATGAAGGGACAGGGAACACTGAAGCTTTCTTT.

The table lists this clone with a few counts. J is TRBJ2-3 and V is TRBV7-9; unclear D gene. Germline V gene sequence: CDR1 SEHNR, CDR2 FQNEAQ (reference sequence). V was clipped by 10 bases and J by 6 bases, with 8 bases between them. CDR3 length: 10 residues. The CDR3 loop is CATRRDTQYF. The CDR3 nucleotides are TGTGCCACCCGCCGGGATACGCAGTATTTT.

This clone has just one count. The V gene is TRBV7-9, the J gene TRBJ1-1; maybe TRBD1 (6 bases). V was clipped by 5 bases and J by 1 base, with 14 bases between them. The germline V gene has CDR1 SEHNR and CDR2 FQNEAQ (reference sequence). This CDR3 contains 15 residues. The CDR3, as DNA: TGTGCCAGCAGCCCCATCAGGGGTAGGAACACTGAAGCTTTCTTT. Translated, it gives CASSPIRGRNTEAFF.

The chain employs TRBV21-1 and TRBJ1-4; the table's D gene call, TRBD1, was not cross checked with the DNA. TRBV21-1 is deemed a pseudogene. The CDR3 is 17 residues long. CDR3 in amino acids: CASSEKNRVKTNEKLFF. The CDR3 nucleotides are TGTGCCAGCAGCGAAAAGAACAGGGTGAAGACTAATGAAAAACTGTTTTTT.

The V and J genes are TRBV5-6 and TRBJ2-1; maybe TRBD1 (6 bases). CDR3 size: 14 residues. CDR1 SGHDT and CDR2 YYEEEE come from the germline V gene. V was shortened by 2 bases and J by 4 bases, with 10 bases between the two germline ends. CDR3 nucleotide sequence: TGTGCCAGCAGCTTAGGACAGATGTACAATGAGCAGTTCTTC. This sequence encodes CASSLGQMYNEQFF.

This chain uses TRBV28 with TRBJ2-1, with 11 bases aligning to TRBD1. This CDR3 has 16 amino acids. Trimming cost V 6 bases and J 3 bases; bases outside gene matches: 7. The germline V gene has CDR1 MDHEN and CDR2 SYDVKM. CDR3 bases: TGTGCCAGCAGCGACCCCGGGACAGGGGGCTACAATGAGCAGTTCTTC. Amino acids: CASSDPGTGGYNEQFF.

The V gene is TRBV5-6, the J gene TRBJ1-1; the D is unclear. The CDR3 runs to 12 residues. Trimming cost V 1 base and J 6 bases, with 7 bases left between them. Germline values: CDR1 SGHDT, CDR2 YYEEEE. This CDR3 reads CASSLLRSEAFF. CDR3 bases: TGTGCCAGCAGCTTGCTGAGGTCTGAAGCTTTCTTT.

The chain carries TRBV2 and TRBJ1-2; maybe TRBD1 (5 bases). V lost 4 bases, J lost 11 bases, and 20 bases lay in between. This CDR3 contains 14 residues. Germline V gene sequence: CDR1 SNHLY, CDR2 FYNNEI. The CDR3 protein is CASSGSDSVEGYTF. The CDR3 DNA sequence: TGTGCCAGCAGTGGGAGTGACAGCGTCGAAGGGTACACCTTC.

The CDR3 region is CASSDGLASAGELFF. Here the CDR3 DNA reads TGTGCCAGCAGCGATGGGCTAGCGTCGGCCGGGGAGCTGTTTTTT. The J gene is TRBJ2-2, the V gene TRBV3-1 (or the pseudogene TRBV3-2); a weak D match, TRBD2 (6 bases). V lost 5 bases to trimming and J lost 6 bases, with 16 bases between them. Germline V gives CDR1 LGHDT, CDR2 YNNKEL (reference sequence). The CDR3 consists of 15 residues.

The V gene is TRBV5-4, the J gene TRBJ1-2, with 9 bases that match TRBD1. V shed 5 bases and J 4 bases; nucleotides not matched to a gene: 6. The CDR3 totals 14 residues. Germline V CDR1 and CDR2: SGHNT, YYREEE (reference sequence). The CDR3 region is CASRLTGGSYGYTF. DNA of the CDR3: TGTGCCAGCAGGTTGACAGGGGGAAGCTATGGCTACACCTTC.

The chain joins TRBV5-1 to TRBJ2-3; 7 bases fit TRBD1. The CDR3 extends over 16 amino acids. Germline values: CDR1 SGHRS, CDR2 YFSETQ. V lost 3 bases and J lost 1; bases outside the gene matches: 8. CDR3 in DNA: TGCGCCAGCAGCTCCGGACAGGCGGTAGGCACAGATACGCAGTATTTT. Its translation: CASSSGQAVGTDTQYF.

The chain is built from TRBV7-9 and TRBJ2-3; 8 nucleotides align to TRBD2. The length of the CDR3 is 17 residues. The trim removed 5 bases at V and 5 bases at J, leaving 15 bases unmatched. Germline V lookup: CDR1 SEHNR, CDR2 FQNEAQ (reference sequence). The CDR3 spells CASSRGIGGAGGDTQYF. CDR3 DNA: TGTGCCAGCAGCCGGGGGATCGGGGGGGCTGGTGGAGATACGCAGTATTTT.

The chain couples TRBV5-4 to TRBJ2-1; TRBD2 aligns across 10 bases. Trimming removed 1 base from V and 9 bases from J; junction bases left unmatched: 10. Germline CDR1 and CDR2: SGHNT and YYREEE (reference sequence). The CDR3 extends over 16 amino acids. CDR3 region: CASSLLGSGGAVEQFF. The DNA of the CDR3 is TGTGCCAGCAGCTTGCTAGGGAGCGGGGGGGCCGTTGAGCAGTTCTTC.

V usage is TRBV5-4 and J usage is TRBJ2-2, with TRBD2 identical over 15 bases. The CDR3 has 17 residues. Trimming cost V 4 bases and J 5 bases; bases outside gene matches: 6. Per germline, CDR1 SGHNT and CDR2 YYREEE (reference sequence). This CDR3 is CASSAMGLAGGTGELFF. The CDR3 DNA follows: TGTGCCAGCAGCGCAATGGGACTAGCGGGGGGAACCGGGGAGCTGTTTTTT.

The chain employs TRBV11-2 and TRBJ2-2, with 14 bases that match TRBD2. The CDR3 loop spans 16 amino acids. CDR1 SGHAT and CDR2 FQNNGV come from the germline V gene. V lost 5 bases, J lost 5 bases, and 4 bases stayed unmatched. The CDR3 nucleotides read TGTGCCAGCAGCCCCGGGACTAGCGGGAGAACCGGGGAGCTGTTTTTT. This translates into CASSPGTSGRTGELFF.

The rearrangement links TRBV7-6 to TRBJ2-5; 9 nucleotides agree with TRBD2. Germline lookup yields CDR1 SGHVS and CDR2 FNYEAQ. With 1 base clipped from V and 5 bases from J, the junction kept 11 bases outside the gene matches. This CDR3 is 17 amino acids long. Here the CDR3 reads CASSLVWASGKKETQYF. In DNA, the CDR3 is TGTGCCAGCAGCTTAGTATGGGCTAGCGGGAAAAAGGAGACCCAGTACTTC.

In this sample, this clone turned up a few times. This chain links TRBV19 with TRBJ2-7, with D maybe TRBD1 (5 bases). V lost 5 bases to trimming and J lost 2 bases, with 13 bases between them. The length of the CDR3 is 14 residues. The germline V gene encodes CDR1 LNHDA and CDR2 SQIVND (reference sequence). The CDR3 protein is CASSFSAGTYEQYF. The CDR3 bases are TGTGCCAGTAGTTTTTCGGCAGGGACCTACGAGCAGTACTTC.

The V gene is TRBV23-1, the J gene TRBJ2-3, with a possible D match to TRBD2 (5 bases). TRBV23-1 is recorded as an ORF, its role being uncertain. Trimming removed 0 bases at V and 5 bases at J, with 9 bases between. CDR3 length: 14 amino acids. The CDR3 loop is CASSQSTGLDTQYF. CDR3 DNA sequence: TGCGCCAGCAGTCAATCAACGGGGTTAGATACGCAGTATTTT.

This clone was seen only a few times. V is TRBV3-1 (or the pseudogene TRBV3-2) and J is TRBJ1-2; TRBD1 agrees at 8 bases. The J segment lost 4 bases and the V segment lost 0 bases, leaving 7 bases of the junction unmatched. The CDR3 spans 16 residues. The germline CDR1 and CDR2 sequences are LGHDT and YNNKEL (reference sequence). CDR3 nucleotides: TGTGCCAGCAGCCAAGACCGACAGGGGCCCATCTATGGCTACACCTTC. Encoded protein: CASSQDRQGPIYGYTF.

The CDR3 is CASSITSGSTGELFF. The DNA of the CDR3 is TGTGCCAGCAGTATAACTAGCGGGAGTACCGGGGAGCTGTTTTTT. V and J are TRBV2 and TRBJ2-2; 11 bases fit TRBD2. Losses at the gene ends were 5 bases for V and 5 bases for J; bases not matched to a gene: 4. The V gene's germline CDR1 is SNHLY and CDR2 FYNNEI. This CDR3 spans 15 amino acids. Looking up the rest from reference TRBV2 and TRBJ2-2 gives the full variable domain: EPEVTQTPSHQVTQMGQEVILRCVPISNHLYFYWYRQILGQKVEFLVSFYNNEISEKSEIFDDQFSVERPDGSNFTLKIRSTKLEDSAMYFCASSITSGSTGELFFGEGSRLTVL.

The chain joins TRBV19 to TRBJ2-5, with D perhaps matching TRBD1 (6 bases). The CDR3 has 14 amino acids. V lost 6 bases and J 2 bases, leaving 13 bases between the germline ends. In germline, CDR1 is LNHDA, CDR2 SQIVND (reference sequence). The CDR3 DNA follows: TGTGCCAGTAGGCCGAGGACAGAGCAAGAGACCCAGTACTTC. This codes for CASRPRTEQETQYF.